This T cell receptor (beta chain) was sequenced during a study of cytomegalovirus exposure and HLA in healthy donors. With 4 bases removed from V and 1 base from J, the gap between germline ends came to 14 bases. This CDR3 region has 15 residues. CDR1 is SGHRS and CDR2 is YFSETQ in the germline V gene. Regarding the study as a whole: Subsequent analysis found a tendency for first-cohort TCR clusters to co-occur within the 120 validation repertoires. Listed as cytomegalovirus-associated were 150 or so TCR beta chains.

A word on this clone: Antigen unknown.

The assay was immunoSEQ multiplex PCR, and TCRdb's table has in-frame clones only and misses some. The top ten hold more than 1.4% of the sample, which has about 110,000 clones, around 87% seen once. The rearrangement links TRBV5-1 to TRBJ1-1, with a weak D call TRBD1 (5 bases). The sample consisted of PBMCs. The TCR originated in a woman aged 25-40 years in good health and CMV-seropositive. CDR3 coding DNA: TGCGCCAGCAGCGTCGGACGCGGGGGGAACACTGAAGCTTTCTTT. The encoded protein is CASSVGRGGNTEAFF.